The 9 T cell receptor beta chains presented below share a single source sample, sequenced in a study of blood T cell repertoires in COVID-19. The method was immunoSEQ multiplex PCR; TCRdb's version includes in-frame clones alone and lacks a portion of them. In the table there are about 150,000 clones, around 85% of which are singletons. The material sequenced was peripheral blood. The source of these receptors is a man aged 65 to 85 with acute or convalescent COVID-19.

The genes are TRBV20-1 and TRBJ2-5, with D tentatively TRBD2 (6 bases). This CDR3 contains 10 residues. V was pared by 8 bases and J by 5 bases, with 9 bases between. The germline V gene has CDR1 DFQATT and CDR2 SNEGSKA (reference sequence). The CDR3 loop reads CSTGGETQYF. The DNA of the CDR3 is TGCAGTACTGGGGGGGAGACCCAGTACTTC.

This chain connects TRBV27 to TRBJ2-1; 9 bases match TRBD2. The CDR3 loop spans 16 amino acids. In germline, CDR1 is MNHEY, CDR2 SMNVEV (reference sequence). The junction had 7 bases not matched to a gene; V was cut back by 6 bases and J by 1 base. CDR3 in DNA: TGTGCCAGCAGGCAAGGCGGGAGGGTATCCTACAATGAGCAGTTCTTC. Residues: CASRQGGRVSYNEQFF.

V gene TRBV19 combines with J gene TRBJ1-5, with unresolved D. V was cut by 2 bases and J by 0 bases, with 8 bases left in between. CDR1 and CDR2 from the germline V gene are LNHDA and SQIVND (reference sequence). This CDR3 is built from 15 residues. The CDR3 here is CASSIQSFSNQPQHF. The CDR3 region has the DNA TGTGCCAGTAGTATACAGTCTTTTAGCAATCAGCCCCAGCATTTT.

The chain uses TRBV24-1 and TRBJ2-7; D is perhaps TRBD1 (6 bases). The CDR3 runs 14 residues. Germline-derived CDR1 and CDR2 are KGHDR and SFDVKD. Between the trimmed V and J ends, which lost 4 bases and 5 bases, there was a span of 14 bases. The CDR3 sequence is CATSDPRTANEQYF. The CDR3 nucleotides read TGTGCCACCAGTGACCCAAGGACAGCCAACGAGCAGTACTTC.

The V gene is TRBV5-5, the J gene TRBJ2-5; the match to TRBD2 covers 7 bases. Germline-derived CDR1 and CDR2 are SGHKS and YYEKEE (reference sequence). The V gene end was trimmed by 4 bases and the J gene end by 4 bases; junction bases not matched to a gene: 10. The CDR3 is 15 residues long. The CDR3 spells CASSRSGNRGETQYF. The DNA for the CDR3 is TGTGCCAGCAGCAGAAGCGGGAACCGTGGAGAGACCCAGTACTTC.

The chain uses TRBV5-4 and TRBJ1-6, with D perhaps matching TRBD1 (5 bases). This CDR3 has 15 amino acids. Trimming removed 1 base at V and 6 bases at J, with 11 bases between. Per germline, CDR1 SGHNT and CDR2 YYREEE (reference sequence). In DNA form, the CDR3 reads TGTGCCAGCAGCTTGAATGGGGCAGGTAATTCACCCCTCCACTTT. It yields the protein CASSLNGAGNSPLHF.

The CDR3: CASSLGLASYEQYF. CDR3 bases: TGTGCCAGCAGCTTAGGACTAGCTTCCTACGAGCAGTACTTC. The V and J genes are TRBV7-8 and TRBJ2-7; the match to TRBD2 covers 7 bases. The V gene's germline CDR1 is SGHVS and CDR2 FQNEAQ. J lost 1 base, V lost 1 base, and 1 base had no gene match. There are 14 residues in the CDR3.

This clone is judged medium-sized (0.01 to 0.1%). V is TRBV6-5 and J is TRBJ2-7; 8 nucleotides match TRBD2. Trimming at V came to 4 bases and at J to 2 bases, leaving 7 bases not matched to a gene. Germline CDR1 is MNHEY and CDR2 is SVGAGI. The CDR3 runs to 15 residues. The CDR3 sequence: CASSLTGGPPYEQYF. CDR3 DNA sequence: TGTGCCAGCAGTTTAACGGGAGGGCCTCCCTACGAGCAGTACTTC.

The count of this clone is one. The chain employs TRBV27 and TRBJ2-3, with TRBD2 matching 7 bases. Germline CDR1 is MNHEY and CDR2 is SMNVEV (reference sequence). The CDR3 loop spans 14 amino acids. After removal of 5 bases from V and 2 bases from J, the junction contained 4 bases not matched to a gene. The CDR3, as DNA: TGTGCCAGCAGTCTAGCGGATTCCACAGATACGCAGTATTTT. Translation: CASSLADSTDTQYF.